Sequencing of this T cell receptor beta chain was carried out in a study of T cell repertoires in cytomegalovirus infection. For the study at large: Public TCR beta signatures marked donors with CMV infection and the matching HLA.

Study-wide results and caveats: Cumulative public TCR beta family frequency identified carriers of CMV plus the relevant HLA. HLA-C-restricted, CMV-specific TCR beta clonotypes were dominant ex vivo.

TCRdb reanalysed the reads using MiXCR and keeps one entry per CDR3 protein. The sample yields roughly 230,000 distinct CDR3 sequences, around 6.6% seen once. Germline V gene data show CDR1 as SGHTA and CDR2 as FQGNSA. Trimming removed 2 bases from V and 1 base from J; junction bases left unmatched: 4. This CDR3 spans 16 amino acids. This clonotype occurred many times. Antigen: not known. The source material was PBMCs. The chain is built from TRBV7-2 and TRBJ2-5; TRBD2 aligns across 10 bases. This sequence was found in a human donor in good health (CMV status not recorded). Some clones in this sample may be carry-over from other donors' samples. The CDR3 nucleotides are TGTGCCAGCAGCTTAAACCTAGCGGGAGCCCAAGAGACCCAGTACTTC. Amino acid sequence: CASSLNLAGAQETQYF.